A selection of T cell receptor beta chains follows, all from one sample in a study of cytomegalovirus exposure and HLA in healthy donors. The assay was immunoSEQ multiplex PCR, and TCRdb's table has in-frame clones only and misses some. The table has 140,000 or so clones, roughly 80% seen once; the top ten hold about 1.2%. Sequencing input: PBMCs. The receptor set was obtained from a female donor in good health and CMV-seronegative. Both conserved end residues are part of each CDR3. The D gene is left open where the match is weak. Size is stated for part of the rows, as once, few or many counts, or as a class when the clone is expanded.

v_call,d_call,j_call,clone_size,cdr3_nt,cdr3_aa
TRBV6-5,TRBD2,TRBJ2-7,NA,TGTGCCAGCAGGTCCCCGGGGGGGGCCTCCTACGAGCAGTACTTC,CASRSPGGASYEQYF
TRBV28,NA,TRBJ1-2,NA,TGTGCCAGCAGTAACCCACGGAGCTATGGCTACACCTTC,CASSNPRSYGYTF
TRBV5-1,TRBD2,TRBJ2-2,NA,TGCGCCAGCAACGTGGGACTAGCGGGAGATACGAACACCGGGGAGCTGTTTTTT,CASNVGLAGDTNTGELFF
TRBV30,TRBD1,TRBJ2-7,NA,TGTGCCTGGAGTGCGGGGACAGGGGAGCGCTACGAGCAGTACTTC,CAWSAGTGERYEQYF
TRBV28,NA,TRBJ1-1,NA,TGTGCCAGCAGTTTGGGCAGCTTGAACACTGAAGCTTTCTTT,CASSLGSLNTEAFF
TRBV10-3,TRBD1,TRBJ1-1,NA,TGTGCCATCAGTGAGCCGGGACAGGGCTCTGAAGCTTTCTTT,CAISEPGQGSEAFF
TRBV4-1,TRBD2,TRBJ2-3,NA,TGCGCCAGCAGCCTGACTTTCCCTAGCGGCGCCACAGATACGCAGTATTTT,CASSLTFPSGATDTQYF
TRBV4-1,TRBD2,TRBJ2-3,NA,TGCGCCAGCAGCCAAGTGCCTAGCGGGAGGAAGGTTGGTACGCAGTATTTT,CASSQVPSGRKVGTQYF
TRBV5-1,TRBD2,TRBJ2-1,NA,TGCGCCAGCAGCCTTAGCGGGAGGTTTGTCAATGAGCAGTTCTTC,CASSLSGRFVNEQFF
TRBV28,NA,TRBJ1-1,NA,TGTGCCAGCAGTTTATTGTCAGGGGACACTGAAGCTTTCTTT,CASSLLSGDTEAFF
TRBV6-5,NA,TRBJ2-5,NA,TGTGCCAGCAGAAAAATCGCACGGGAGACCCAGTACTTC,CASRKIARETQYF
TRBV5-6,TRBD2,TRBJ2-1,once,TGTGCCAGCAGCACCTCTAGCGGGAGGGCCCGTAGGAATGAGCAGTTCTTC,CASSTSSGRARRNEQFF
TRBV7-9,TRBD2,TRBJ2-1,few,TGTGCCAGCAGTCCTCGGGAGGGCCAGAACAATGAGCAGTTCTTC,CASSPREGQNNEQFF
TRBV9,TRBD1,TRBJ2-4,NA,TGTGCCAGCAGCGTAGAGTGGGACAGGCAAAACATTCAGTACTTC,CASSVEWDRQNIQYF
TRBV29-1,TRBD2,TRBJ2-3,NA,TGCAGCGTCCTGGGACTAGCGGGAGGACTCACTAGCACAGATACGCAGTATTTT,CSVLGLAGGLTSTDTQYF
TRBV29-1,NA,TRBJ2-2,NA,TGCAGCGTTGAAGGAGGGAGACCCACCGGGGAGCTGTTTTTT,CSVEGGRPTGELFF
TRBV30,NA,TRBJ2-3,NA,TGTGCCTGGGCCGGGACAGATACGCAGTATTTT,CAWAGTDTQYF
TRBV12-5,TRBD2,TRBJ2-7,NA,TGTGCTAGTGGTTTGGTCCCCAAGCGGGACGGGGGAATGTCCGACGAGCAGTACTTC,CASGLVPKRDGGMSDEQYF
TRBV10-2,NA,TRBJ1-4,NA,TGCGCCAGCAGGGACCCCGGACTGACCGACAATGAAAAACTGTTTTTT,CASRDPGLTDNEKLFF
TRBV7-2,NA,TRBJ1-1,NA,TGTGCCAGCAGCCGAAGTGGGCATCTGAACACTGAAGCTTTCTTT,CASSRSGHLNTEAFF
TRBV7-9,NA,TRBJ1-3,few,TGTGCCAGCAGCTTAGCATCGCGGAGCTCTGGAAACACCATATATTTT,CASSLASRSSGNTIYF
TRBV7-2,NA,TRBJ1-2,NA,TGTGCCAGCAGCTCCTCCAGGGGCACAATCGGTGGCTACACCTTC,CASSSSRGTIGGYTF
TRBV4-1,TRBD1,TRBJ1-5,NA,TGCGCCAGCAGCCAAGGACAGGGGGAGAGGCCCCAGCATTTT,CASSQGQGERPQHF
TRBV5-1,TRBD1,TRBJ1-1,NA,TGCGCCAGCAGCTGGGGACAGGGTGAAGCTTTCTTT,CASSWGQGEAFF
TRBV11-2,NA,TRBJ1-4,NA,TGTGCCAGCAGCTCAAGACAGAGTAATGAAAAACTGTTTTTT,CASSSRQSNEKLFF
TRBV11-3,TRBD1,TRBJ2-2,NA,TGTGCCAGCGAAGGACAGGGAGGAACCGGGGAGCTGTTTTTT,CASEGQGGTGELFF
TRBV5-1,NA,TRBJ2-1,NA,TGCGCCAGCAGCTTGTGGTCTAGCGCAGACAATGAGCAGTTCTTC,CASSLWSSADNEQFF
TRBV5-1,TRBD1,TRBJ1-2,NA,TGCGCCAGCAGCTTGGCGGGACAGGGGGCGCGGGGCTACACCTTC,CASSLAGQGARGYTF
TRBV10-3,TRBD2,TRBJ2-7,few,TGTGCCATCAGTGATAGCGGGAGCCCCTACGAGCAGTACTTC,CAISDSGSPYEQYF
TRBV5-1,NA,TRBJ2-1,NA,TGCGCCAGCAGCTTGGTACAGGGCTATGAGCAGTTCTTC,CASSLVQGYEQFF
TRBV7-9,TRBD2,TRBJ2-1,NA,TGTGCCAGCAGCGGACTAGCGGGAGGGTTGGATGAGCAGTTCTTC,CASSGLAGGLDEQFF
TRBV19,TRBD1,TRBJ1-5,NA,TGTGCCAGTACCCCGGACAGGTTTAGCAATCAGCCCCAGCATTTT,CASTPDRFSNQPQHF
TRBV10-3,NA,TRBJ2-2,NA,TGTGCCATCAGTGAAAGAGAGACCGGGGAGCTGTTTTTT,CAISERETGELFF
TRBV2,TRBD2,TRBJ2-5,NA,TGTGCCAGCAGGGTACTAGCGTTCAACCAAGAGACCCAGTACTTC,CASRVLAFNQETQYF
TRBV25-1,NA,TRBJ1-4,NA,TGTGCCAGCATCCGCAGCGGTATTGATGAAAAACTGTTTTTT,CASIRSGIDEKLFF
TRBV5-4,NA,TRBJ1-3,NA,TGTGCCCTTACGAGGGATCCTGGAAACACCATATATTTT,CALTRDPGNTIYF
TRBV7-7,NA,TRBJ1-1,NA,TGTGCTAGCAGCTTAGGAGAACAGGCCGTAATGAACACTGAAGCTTTCTTT,CASSLGEQAVMNTEAFF
TRBV29-1,NA,TRBJ2-7,NA,TGCAGCGTTGGTAGGGGGAATTACGAGCAGTACTTC,CSVGRGNYEQYF
TRBV5-6,NA,TRBJ1-5,few,TGTGCCAGCAGCTTGAACAGGGACAGCAATCAGCCCCAGCATTTT,CASSLNRDSNQPQHF
TRBV15,TRBD1,TRBJ1-2,once,TGTGCCACCAGCAGAGATCAACGACAGGGTGGTGGCTACACCTTC,CATSRDQRQGGGYTF
TRBV6-5,NA,TRBJ2-7,NA,TGTGCCAGCAGTTCCCCGCCTATTTACGAGCAGTACTTC,CASSSPPIYEQYF
TRBV11-1,NA,TRBJ2-2,NA,TGTGCCAGCAGCTTAGAACAGCTCAACACCGGGGAGCTGTTTTTT,CASSLEQLNTGELFF